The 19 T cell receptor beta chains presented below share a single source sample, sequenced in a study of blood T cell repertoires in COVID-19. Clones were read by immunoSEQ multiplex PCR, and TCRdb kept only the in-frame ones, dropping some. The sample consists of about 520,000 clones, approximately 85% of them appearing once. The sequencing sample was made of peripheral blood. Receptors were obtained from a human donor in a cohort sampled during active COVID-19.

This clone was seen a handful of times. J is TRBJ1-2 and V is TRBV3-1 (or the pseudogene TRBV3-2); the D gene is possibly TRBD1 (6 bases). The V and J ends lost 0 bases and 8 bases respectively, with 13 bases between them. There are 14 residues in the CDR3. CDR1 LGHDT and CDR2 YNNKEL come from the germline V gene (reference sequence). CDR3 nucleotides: TGTGCCAGCAGCCAAGATTTACAGGGTGGGGGCTACACCTTC. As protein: CASSQDLQGGGYTF.

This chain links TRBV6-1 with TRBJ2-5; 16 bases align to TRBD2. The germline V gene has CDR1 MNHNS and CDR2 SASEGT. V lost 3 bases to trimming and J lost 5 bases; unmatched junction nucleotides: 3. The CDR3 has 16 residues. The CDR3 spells CASSDRGLAGGETQYF. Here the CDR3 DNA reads TGTGCCAGCAGTGATAGGGGACTAGCGGGAGGGGAGACCCAGTACTTC.

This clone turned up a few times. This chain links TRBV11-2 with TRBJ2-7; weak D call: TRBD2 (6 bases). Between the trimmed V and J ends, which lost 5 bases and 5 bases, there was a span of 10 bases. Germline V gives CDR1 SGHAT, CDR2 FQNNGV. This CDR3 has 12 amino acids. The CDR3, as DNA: TGTGCCAGCAGCCGTTGGACTAACGAGCAGTACTTC. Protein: CASSRWTNEQYF.

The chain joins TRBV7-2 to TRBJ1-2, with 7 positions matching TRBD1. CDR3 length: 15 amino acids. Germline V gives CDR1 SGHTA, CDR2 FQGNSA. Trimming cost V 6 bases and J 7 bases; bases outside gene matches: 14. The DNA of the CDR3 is TGTGCCAGCAGGAGGAGGTTAGAGGGGGCGCCTGGCTACACCTTC. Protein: CASRRRLEGAPGYTF. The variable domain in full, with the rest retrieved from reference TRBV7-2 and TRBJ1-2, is GAGVSQSPSNKVTEKGKDVELRCDPISGHTALYWYRQSLGQGLEFLIYFQGNSAPDKSGLPSDRFSAERTGGSVSTLTIQRTQQEDSAVYLCASRRRLEGAPGYTFGSGTRLTVV.

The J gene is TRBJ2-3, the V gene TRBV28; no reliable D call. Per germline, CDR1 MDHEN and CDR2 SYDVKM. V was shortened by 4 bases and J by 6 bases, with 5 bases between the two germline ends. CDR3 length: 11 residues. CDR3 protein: CASSSGDTQYF. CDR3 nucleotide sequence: TGTGCCAGCAGTTCCGGTGATACGCAGTATTTT.

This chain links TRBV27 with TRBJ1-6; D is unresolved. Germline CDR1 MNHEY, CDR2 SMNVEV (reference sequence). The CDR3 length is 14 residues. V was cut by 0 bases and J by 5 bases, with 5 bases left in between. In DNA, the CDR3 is TGTGCCAGCAGTTTATCCAGGAATAATTCACCCCTCCACTTT. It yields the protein CASSLSRNNSPLHF.

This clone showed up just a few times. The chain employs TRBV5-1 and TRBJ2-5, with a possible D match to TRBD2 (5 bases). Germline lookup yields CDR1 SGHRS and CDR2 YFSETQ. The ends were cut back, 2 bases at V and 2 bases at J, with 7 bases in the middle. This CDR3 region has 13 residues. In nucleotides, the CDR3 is TGCGCCAGCAGCTTACTAGTGCAAGAGACCCAGTACTTC. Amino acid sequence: CASSLLVQETQYF. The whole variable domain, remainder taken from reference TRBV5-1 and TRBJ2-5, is KAGVTQTPRYLIKTRGQQVTLSCSPISGHRSVSWYQQTPGQGLQFLFEYFSETQRNKGNFPGRFSGRQFSNSRSEMNVSTLELGDSALYLCASSLLVQETQYFGPGTRLLVL.

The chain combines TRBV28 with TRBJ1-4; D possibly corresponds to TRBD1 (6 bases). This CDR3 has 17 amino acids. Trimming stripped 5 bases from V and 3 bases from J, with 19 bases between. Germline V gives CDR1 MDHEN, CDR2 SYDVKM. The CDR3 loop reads CASSVPIFGQPNEKLFF. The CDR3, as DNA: TGTGCCAGCAGTGTACCCATTTTTGGACAGCCTAATGAAAAACTGTTTTTT.

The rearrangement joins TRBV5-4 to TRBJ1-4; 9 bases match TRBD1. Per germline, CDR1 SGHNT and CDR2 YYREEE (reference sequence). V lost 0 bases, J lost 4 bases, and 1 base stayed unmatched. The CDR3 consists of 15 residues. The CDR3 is CASSLAGQGNEKLFF. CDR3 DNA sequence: TGTGCCAGCAGCTTGGCGGGACAGGGTAATGAAAAACTGTTTTTT.

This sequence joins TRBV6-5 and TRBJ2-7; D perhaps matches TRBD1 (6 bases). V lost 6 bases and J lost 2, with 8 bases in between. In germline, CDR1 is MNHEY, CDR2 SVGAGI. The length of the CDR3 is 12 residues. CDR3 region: CASRNRAYEQYF. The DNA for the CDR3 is TGTGCCAGCAGAAACAGGGCCTACGAGCAGTACTTC.

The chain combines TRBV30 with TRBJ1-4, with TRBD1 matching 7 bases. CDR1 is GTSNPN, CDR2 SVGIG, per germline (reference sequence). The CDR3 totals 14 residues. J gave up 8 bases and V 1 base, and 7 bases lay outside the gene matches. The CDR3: CAWSATSRGEKLFF. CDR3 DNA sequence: TGTGCCTGGAGTGCAACTTCCAGGGGGGAAAAACTGTTTTTT.

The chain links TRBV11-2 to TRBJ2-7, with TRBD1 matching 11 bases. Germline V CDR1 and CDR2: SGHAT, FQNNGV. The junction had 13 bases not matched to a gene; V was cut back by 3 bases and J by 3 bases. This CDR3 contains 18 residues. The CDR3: CASSLRTGGELMGYEQYF. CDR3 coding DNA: TGTGCCAGCAGCTTGCGGACAGGGGGCGAATTAATGGGCTACGAGCAGTACTTC.

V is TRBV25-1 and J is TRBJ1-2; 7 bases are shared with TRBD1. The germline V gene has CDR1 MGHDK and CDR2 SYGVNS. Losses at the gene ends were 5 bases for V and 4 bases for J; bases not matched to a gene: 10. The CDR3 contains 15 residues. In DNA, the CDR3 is TGTGCCAGCAGTAGCCGCGACAGGGCCGCCTATGGCTACACCTTC. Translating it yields CASSSRDRAAYGYTF.

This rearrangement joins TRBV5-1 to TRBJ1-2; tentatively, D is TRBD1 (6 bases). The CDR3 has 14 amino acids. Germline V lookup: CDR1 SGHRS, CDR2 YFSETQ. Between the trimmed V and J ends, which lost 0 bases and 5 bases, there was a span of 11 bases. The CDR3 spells CASSLENRDYGYTF. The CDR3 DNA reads TGCGCCAGCAGCTTGGAAAACAGGGATTATGGCTACACCTTC.

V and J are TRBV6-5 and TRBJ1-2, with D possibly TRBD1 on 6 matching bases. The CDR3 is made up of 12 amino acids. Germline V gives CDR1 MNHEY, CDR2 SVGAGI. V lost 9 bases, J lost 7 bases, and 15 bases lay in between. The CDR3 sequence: CASLTGTPGYTF. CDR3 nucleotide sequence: TGTGCCAGTCTAACAGGGACACCTGGCTACACCTTC.

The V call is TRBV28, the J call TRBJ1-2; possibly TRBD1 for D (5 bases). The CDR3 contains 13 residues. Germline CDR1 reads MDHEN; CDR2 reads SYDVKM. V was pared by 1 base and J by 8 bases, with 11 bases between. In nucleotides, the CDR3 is TGTGCCAGCAGTTTATCGGGGGGTATAGGCTACACCTTC. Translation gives CASSLSGGIGYTF.

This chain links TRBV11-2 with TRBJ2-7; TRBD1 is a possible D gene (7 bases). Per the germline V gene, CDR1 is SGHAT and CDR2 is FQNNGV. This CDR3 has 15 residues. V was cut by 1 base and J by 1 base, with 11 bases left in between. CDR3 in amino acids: CASSLVSGGSYEQYF. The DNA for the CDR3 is TGTGCCAGCAGCTTAGTGTCAGGGGGGTCCTACGAGCAGTACTTC.

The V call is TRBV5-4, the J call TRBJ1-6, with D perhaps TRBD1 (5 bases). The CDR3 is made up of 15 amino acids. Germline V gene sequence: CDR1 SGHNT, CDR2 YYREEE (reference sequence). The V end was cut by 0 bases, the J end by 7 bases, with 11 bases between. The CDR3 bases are TGTGCCAGCAGCTTGGGAGTAGGGGTGAATTCACCCCTCCACTTT. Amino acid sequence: CASSLGVGVNSPLHF.

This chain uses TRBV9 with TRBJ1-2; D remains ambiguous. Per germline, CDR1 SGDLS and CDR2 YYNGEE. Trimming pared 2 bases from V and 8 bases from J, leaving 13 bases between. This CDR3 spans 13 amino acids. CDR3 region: CASSVSGGGGYTF. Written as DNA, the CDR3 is TGTGCCAGCAGCGTTAGTGGCGGCGGGGGCTACACCTTC.